Presented here are 23 T cell receptor beta chains from one specimen sequenced in a study of STAT5B mutations in CD4+ large granular lymphocyte leukemia. Produced via immunoSEQ multiplex PCR; TCRdb's table is partial and in-frame only. The sample has some 23,000 clones, 74% seen once. Source material: CD4+ T cells from blood buffy coats. Receptors were obtained from a human donor in good health.

The chain has TRBV5-5 and TRBJ1-6; D not resolved. The CDR3 is 16 residues long. CDR1 is SGHKS, CDR2 YYEKEE, per germline (reference sequence). Trimming removed 0 bases at V and 10 bases at J, with 17 bases between. The CDR3 protein is CASSLAGDPRGSPLHF. DNA of the CDR3: TGTGCCAGCAGCTTGGCGGGCGACCCACGAGGCTCACCCCTCCACTTT.

This clone was detected once. CDR3 amino acids: CASSPSGLETSHYGYTF. DNA for the CDR3: TGCGCCAGCAGCCCCTCGGGGCTGGAGACGAGCCACTATGGCTACACCTTC. The chain links TRBV4-1 to TRBJ1-2, with D possibly matching TRBD1 (5 bases). Between the trimmed V and J ends, which lost 4 bases and 3 bases, there was a span of 21 bases. The germline CDR1 and CDR2 sequences are MGHRA and YSYEKL. This CDR3 has 17 residues.

The chain recombines TRBV5-1 with TRBJ1-2; D call uncertain. V dropped 4 bases and J dropped 0 bases, with 13 bases sitting between them. CDR1 is SGHRS, CDR2 YFSETQ, per germline. This CDR3 spans 15 amino acids. Here the CDR3 reads CASSPPGRPNYGYTF. The CDR3 bases are TGCGCCAGCAGCCCCCCGGGCAGGCCTAACTATGGCTACACCTTC.

V is TRBV25-1 and J is TRBJ2-2, with a possible D match to TRBD1 (6 bases). Germline V gene lookup returns CDR1 MGHDK and CDR2 SYGVNS. The ends were cut back, 0 bases at V and 7 bases at J, with 12 bases in the middle. The CDR3 is made up of 15 amino acids. CDR3 DNA: TGTGCCAGCAGTGAATACTTGCAGGGGATCGGGGAGCTGTTTTTT. Translated, it gives CASSEYLQGIGELFF.

The chain combines TRBV6-1 with TRBJ2-5, with 16 bases fitting TRBD2. Losses at the gene ends were 6 bases for V and 5 bases for J; bases not matched to a gene: 3. CDR3 length: 15 residues. The germline V gene has CDR1 MNHNS and CDR2 SASEGT. CDR3 nucleotides: TGTGCCAGCAGGGGACTAGCGGGGGGGCCGGAGACCCAGTACTTC. Protein: CASRGLAGGPETQYF.

V is TRBV11-1 and J is TRBJ2-7; D uncertain. Per germline, CDR1 SGHAT and CDR2 FQDESV (reference sequence). Trimming took 9 bases from V and 4 from J, leaving 10 bases between them. The CDR3 extends over 11 amino acids. In DNA, the CDR3 is TGTGCCAGTGCGTTAGGGTACGAGCAGTACTTC. Protein: CASALGYEQYF.

The V gene is TRBV25-1, the J gene TRBJ2-3; D is possibly TRBD1 (6 bases). Germline V gives CDR1 MGHDK, CDR2 SYGVNS. Trimming left V 7 bases short and J 2 bases short, with 10 bases between. CDR3 length: 13 residues. The CDR3 region is CASMDSYTDTQYF. DNA of the CDR3: TGTGCCAGCATGGACAGTTACACAGATACGCAGTATTTT.

The chain couples TRBV7-9 to TRBJ1-1, with a weak D call TRBD1 (5 bases). Germline CDR1 and CDR2: SEHNR and FQNEAQ (reference sequence). V was shortened by 0 bases and J by 5 bases, with 10 bases between the two germline ends. The CDR3 is 14 amino acids. Here the CDR3 reads CASSLASGLTEAFF. DNA of the CDR3: TGTGCCAGCAGCTTAGCTTCAGGGTTAACTGAAGCTTTCTTT.

The chain carries TRBV4-2 and TRBJ1-6; unclear D gene. The CDR3 has 12 amino acids. Germline lookup yields CDR1 LGHNA and CDR2 YNFKEQ. The V and J ends lost 0 bases and 13 bases respectively, with 7 bases between them. CDR3 bases: TGTGCCAGCAGCCAAGAAGGTGGCCCCCTCCACTTT. This gives the protein CASSQEGGPLHF.

V gene TRBV28 combines with J gene TRBJ2-4, with no clear D. The CDR3 is 14 residues long. The ends were cut back, 6 bases at V and 0 bases at J, with 9 bases in the middle. Per germline, CDR1 MDHEN and CDR2 SYDVKM. The DNA of the CDR3 is TGTGCCAGCAGGCCGGCCCTAGCCAAAAACATTCAGTACTTC. Protein sequence: CASRPALAKNIQYF.

This chain connects TRBV11-2 to TRBJ2-2; 10 bases are shared with TRBD2. Germline V gives CDR1 SGHAT, CDR2 FQNNGV. CDR3 length equals 17 residues. V shed 2 bases and J 1 base; nucleotides not matched to a gene: 4. This CDR3 reads CASSLIAGGKNTGELFF. The CDR3 DNA sequence: TGTGCCAGCAGCTTAATAGCGGGAGGCAAGAACACCGGGGAGCTGTTTTTT.

The rearrangement uses TRBV15 and TRBJ2-1; D possibly uses TRBD1 or TRBD2 (5 bases each). Trimming stripped 0 bases from V and 10 bases from J, with 13 bases between. The CDR3 is 14 amino acids. CDR1 and CDR2 from the germline V gene are LNHNV and YYDKDF (reference sequence). The CDR3 loop reads CATSRDGAGGEQFF. The CDR3 DNA follows: TGTGCCACCAGCAGAGATGGGGCGGGCGGGGAGCAGTTCTTC.

V usage is TRBV7-2 and J usage is TRBJ2-2, with D unclear. V lost 3 bases and J 7 bases, leaving 12 bases between the germline ends. Germline CDR1 SGHTA, CDR2 FQGNSA. The CDR3 is made up of 14 amino acids. For the CDR3, the DNA is TGTGCCAGCAGCTTTTTCGTTTCGGACGGGGAGCTGTTTTTT. Translation gives CASSFFVSDGELFF.

This clone was recorded once. CDR3 bases: TGTGCCAGCAGGGAACTCTACGAGCAGTACTTC. Translation: CASRELYEQYF. The chain has TRBV28 and TRBJ2-7; D is unclear. CDR1 is MDHEN and CDR2 is SYDVKM in the germline V gene. This CDR3 has 11 residues. Trimming removed 6 bases at V and 3 bases at J, with 6 bases between.

The V call is TRBV11-3, the J call TRBJ2-2; D is uncertain. Between the trimmed V and J ends, which lost 2 bases and 6 bases, there was a span of 4 bases. Germline-derived CDR1 and CDR2 are SGHNT and YENEEA. This CDR3 has 12 amino acids. The DNA of the CDR3 is TGTGCCAGCAGCTTATTTGCCGGGGAGCTGTTTTTT. Amino acids: CASSLFAGELFF.

The chain employs TRBV9 and TRBJ2-3, with D perhaps TRBD2 (5 bases). This CDR3 comprises 14 residues. Trimming shortened V by 0 bases and J by 7 bases, and 12 bases separated the two germline ends. The germline CDR1 and CDR2 sequences are SGDLS and YYNGEE. The CDR3 coding sequence is TGTGCCAGCAGCGTAGTGGACTTGAGTCATACGCAGTATTTT. Its translation: CASSVVDLSHTQYF.

The V gene is TRBV5-1, the J gene TRBJ2-5, with D possibly matching TRBD1 (5 bases). Trimming removed 4 bases at V and 2 bases at J, with 12 bases between. Germline CDR1 and CDR2: SGHRS and YFSETQ. CDR3 length: 14 amino acids. CDR3 loop: CASSVQASQETQYF. CDR3 in DNA: TGCGCCAGCAGCGTACAGGCATCTCAAGAGACCCAGTACTTC.

The chain has TRBV19 and TRBJ2-3; D unclear. Germline-derived CDR1 and CDR2 are LNHDA and SQIVND (reference sequence). This CDR3 is built from 14 residues. V dropped 3 bases and J dropped 4 bases, with 11 bases sitting between them. Written as DNA, the CDR3 is TGTGCCAGTAGTATTAACGGAAATTCAGATACGCAGTATTTT. Its protein is CASSINGNSDTQYF.

The rearrangement joins TRBV18 to TRBJ1-2; the D gene is possibly TRBD1 (6 bases). V lost 2 bases and J 4 bases, leaving 14 bases between the germline ends. Per the germline V gene, CDR1 is KGHSH and CDR2 is LQKENI. The CDR3 runs 15 residues. The CDR3 DNA reads as TGTGCCAGCTCACCAAATTTAGGGACACCCTATGGCTACACCTTC. This encodes CASSPNLGTPYGYTF.

The chain recombines TRBV10-2 with TRBJ2-1, with D tentatively TRBD1 or TRBD2 (5 bases each). The CDR3 totals 13 residues. V was clipped by 5 bases and J by 7 bases, with 12 bases between them. Germline-derived CDR1 and CDR2 are WSHSY and SAAADI. The CDR3, as DNA: TGCGCCAGCAGTCGAGGGGAAGGAAATGAGCAGTTCTTC. It codes for CASSRGEGNEQFF.

The chain has TRBV6-6 and TRBJ1-2, with 7 bases aligning to TRBD1. CDR1 and CDR2 from the germline V gene are MNHNY and SVGAGI (reference sequence). V was pared by 5 bases and J by 2 bases, with 2 bases of the junction left unmatched. The CDR3 totals 13 residues. The CDR3 DNA reads TGTGCCAGCAGTAGACAGGGAAACTATGGCTACACCTTC. Amino acid sequence: CASSRQGNYGYTF.

The rearrangement links TRBV5-1 to TRBJ1-1; D not certain. Germline V gene data show CDR1 as SGHRS and CDR2 as YFSETQ. The CDR3 consists of 16 residues. V was trimmed by 4 bases and J by 3 bases, leaving 19 bases between them. Here the CDR3 reads CASSPRVGSTDTEAFF. CDR3 coding DNA: TGCGCCAGCAGCCCAAGAGTCGGGAGTACGGACACTGAAGCTTTCTTT.

This clone was picked up a small number of times. The chain carries TRBV25-1 and TRBJ1-5; no firm D call. The V end lost 5 bases, the J end lost 6 bases, and 11 bases lay between the germline ends. The CDR3 covers 13 residues. Germline V lookup: CDR1 MGHDK, CDR2 SYGVNS. Here the CDR3 DNA reads TGTGCCAGCAGTCCCGTGGGCAGTCAGCCCCAGCATTTT. This codes for CASSPVGSQPQHF.